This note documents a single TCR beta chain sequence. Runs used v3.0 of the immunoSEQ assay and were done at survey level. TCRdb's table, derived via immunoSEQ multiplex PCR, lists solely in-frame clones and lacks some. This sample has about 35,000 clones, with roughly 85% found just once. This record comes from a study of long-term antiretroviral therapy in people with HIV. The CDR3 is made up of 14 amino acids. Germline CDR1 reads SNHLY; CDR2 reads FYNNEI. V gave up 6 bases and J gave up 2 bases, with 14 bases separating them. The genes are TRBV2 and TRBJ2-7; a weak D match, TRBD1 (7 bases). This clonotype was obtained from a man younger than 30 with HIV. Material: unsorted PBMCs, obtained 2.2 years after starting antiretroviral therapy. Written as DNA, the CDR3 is TGTGCCAGCAGGGACCAGGGGGGTCCCTACGAGCAGTACTTC. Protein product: CASRDQGGPYEQYF.